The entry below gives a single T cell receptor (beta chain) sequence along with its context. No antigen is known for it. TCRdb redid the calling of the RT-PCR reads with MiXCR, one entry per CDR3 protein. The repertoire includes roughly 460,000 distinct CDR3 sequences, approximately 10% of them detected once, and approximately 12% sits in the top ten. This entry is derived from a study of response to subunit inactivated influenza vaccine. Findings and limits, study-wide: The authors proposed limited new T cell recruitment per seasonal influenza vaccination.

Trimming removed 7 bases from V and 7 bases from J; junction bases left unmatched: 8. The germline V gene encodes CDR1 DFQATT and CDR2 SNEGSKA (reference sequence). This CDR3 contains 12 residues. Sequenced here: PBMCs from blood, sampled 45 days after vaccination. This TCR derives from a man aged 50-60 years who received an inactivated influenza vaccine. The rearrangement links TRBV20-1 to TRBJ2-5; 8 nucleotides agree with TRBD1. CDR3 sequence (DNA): TGCAGTGGCGACGACAGGGGTGGGACCCAGTACTTC. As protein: CSGDDRGGTQYF.